This T cell receptor (beta chain) was identified during a study of T cells in Graves' hyperthyroidism and ophthalmopathy. The PBMCs had their origin in less than 13 ml of fresh peripheral blood. The source material, RNA transcripts, was used to amplify TCR beta CDR3 regions. The primer set for the first-round RT-PCR of the TCR CDR3 was HTBI. TCRdb redid the calling of the multiplex PCR reads with MiXCR, one entry per CDR3 protein. The table includes 500,000 to 750,000 distinct CDR3 sequences, approximately 15% detected once. Trimming took off 6 bases at V and 0 bases at J, with 12 bases between the two ends. The CDR3 spans 13 residues. Germline loops: CDR1 SQVTM, CDR2 ANQGSEA.

The rearrangement links TRBV29-1 to TRBJ2-7; tentatively, D is TRBD2 (5 bases). The sequence derives from a woman under 30 with Graves' ophthalmopathy. The sample was blood. DNA of the CDR3: TGCAGCGTGAGGGCTTGGGGCTCCTACGAGCAGTACTTC. Translated, it gives CSVRAWGSYEQYF.